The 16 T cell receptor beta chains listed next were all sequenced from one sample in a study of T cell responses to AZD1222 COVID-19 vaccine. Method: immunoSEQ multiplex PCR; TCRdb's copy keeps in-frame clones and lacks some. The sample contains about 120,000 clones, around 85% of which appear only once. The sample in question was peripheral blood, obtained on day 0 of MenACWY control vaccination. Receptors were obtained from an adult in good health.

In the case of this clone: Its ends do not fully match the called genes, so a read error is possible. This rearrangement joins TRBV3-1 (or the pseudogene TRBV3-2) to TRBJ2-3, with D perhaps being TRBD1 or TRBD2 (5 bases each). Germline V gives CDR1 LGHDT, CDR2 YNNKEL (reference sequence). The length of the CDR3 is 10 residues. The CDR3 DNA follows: TGTGCCAGCAGCCTCGGGACCCCTCCCTTT. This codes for CASSLGTPPF.

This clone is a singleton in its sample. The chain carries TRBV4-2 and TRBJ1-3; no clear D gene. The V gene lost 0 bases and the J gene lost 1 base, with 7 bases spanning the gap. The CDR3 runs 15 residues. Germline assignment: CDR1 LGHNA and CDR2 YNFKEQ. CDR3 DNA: TGTGCCAGCAGCCAAGAGAGGCTATCTGGAAACACCATATATTTT. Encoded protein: CASSQERLSGNTIYF.

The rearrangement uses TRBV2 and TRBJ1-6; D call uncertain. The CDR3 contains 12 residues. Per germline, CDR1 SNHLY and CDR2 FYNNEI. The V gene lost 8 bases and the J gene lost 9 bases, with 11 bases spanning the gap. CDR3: CASGTGLSPLHF. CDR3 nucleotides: TGTGCCAGCGGCACTGGACTTTCACCCCTCCACTTT.

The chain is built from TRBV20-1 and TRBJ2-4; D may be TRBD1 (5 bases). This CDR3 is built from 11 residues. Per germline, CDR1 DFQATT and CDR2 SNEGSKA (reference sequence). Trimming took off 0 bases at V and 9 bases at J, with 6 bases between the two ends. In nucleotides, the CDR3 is TGCAGTGCTAGAGAGGGGCCCATTCAGTACTTC. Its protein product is CSAREGPIQYF.

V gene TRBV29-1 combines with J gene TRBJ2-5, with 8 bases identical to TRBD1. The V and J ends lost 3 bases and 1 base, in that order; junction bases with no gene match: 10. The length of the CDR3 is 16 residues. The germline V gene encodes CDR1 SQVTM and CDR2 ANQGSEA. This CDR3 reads CSVDGLEDRAQETQYF. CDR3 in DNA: TGCAGCGTTGACGGATTAGAGGACAGGGCCCAAGAGACCCAGTACTTC.

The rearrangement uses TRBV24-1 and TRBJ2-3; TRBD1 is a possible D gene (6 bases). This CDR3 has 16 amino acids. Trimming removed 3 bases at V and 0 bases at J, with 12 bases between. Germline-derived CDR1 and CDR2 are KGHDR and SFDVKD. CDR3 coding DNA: TGTGCCACCAGTGATGCCGGGACACTTAGCACAGATACGCAGTATTTT. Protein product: CATSDAGTLSTDTQYF.

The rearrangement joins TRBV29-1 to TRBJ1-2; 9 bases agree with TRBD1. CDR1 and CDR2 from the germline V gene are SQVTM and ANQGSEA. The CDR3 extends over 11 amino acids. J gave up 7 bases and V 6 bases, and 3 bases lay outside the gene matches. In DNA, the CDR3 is TGCAGCGTCGCGACAGGGGGTGGCTACACCTTC. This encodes CSVATGGGYTF.

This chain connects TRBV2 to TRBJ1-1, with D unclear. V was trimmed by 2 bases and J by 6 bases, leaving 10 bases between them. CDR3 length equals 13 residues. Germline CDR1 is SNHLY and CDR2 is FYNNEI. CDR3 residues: CASSERGIAEAFF. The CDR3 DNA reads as TGTGCCAGCAGTGAACGGGGTATCGCTGAAGCTTTCTTT. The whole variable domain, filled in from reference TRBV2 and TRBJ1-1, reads EPEVTQTPSHQVTQMGQEVILRCVPISNHLYFYWYRQILGQKVEFLVSFYNNEISEKSEIFDDQFSVERPDGSNFTLKIRSTKLEDSAMYFCASSERGIAEAFFGQGTRLTVV.

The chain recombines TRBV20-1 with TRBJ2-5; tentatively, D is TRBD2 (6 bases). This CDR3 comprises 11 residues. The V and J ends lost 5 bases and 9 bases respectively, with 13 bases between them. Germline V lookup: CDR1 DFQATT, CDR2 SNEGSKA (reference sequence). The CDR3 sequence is CSAGDSAAQYF. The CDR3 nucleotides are TGCAGTGCTGGGGACTCCGCGGCCCAGTACTTC.

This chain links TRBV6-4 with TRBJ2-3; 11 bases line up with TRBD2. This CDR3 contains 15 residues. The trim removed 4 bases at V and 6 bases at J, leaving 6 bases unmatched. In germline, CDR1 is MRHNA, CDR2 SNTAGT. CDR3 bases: TGTGCCAGCAGTGTAGCGGGGGGGCCGAGGGATACGCAGTATTTT. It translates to CASSVAGGPRDTQYF.

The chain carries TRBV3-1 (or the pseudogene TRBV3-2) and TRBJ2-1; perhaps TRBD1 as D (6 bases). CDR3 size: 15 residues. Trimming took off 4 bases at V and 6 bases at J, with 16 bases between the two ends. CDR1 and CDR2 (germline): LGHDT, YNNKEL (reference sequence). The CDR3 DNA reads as TGTGCCAGCAGCCCAAGGGTACAGGGCCTCAATGAGCAGTTCTTC. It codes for CASSPRVQGLNEQFF.

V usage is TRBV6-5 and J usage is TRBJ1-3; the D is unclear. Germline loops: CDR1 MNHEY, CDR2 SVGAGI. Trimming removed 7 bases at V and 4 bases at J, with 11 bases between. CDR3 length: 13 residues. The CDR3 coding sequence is TGTGCCAGCACGGTGGGGTCCGGAAACACCATATATTTT. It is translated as CASTVGSGNTIYF.

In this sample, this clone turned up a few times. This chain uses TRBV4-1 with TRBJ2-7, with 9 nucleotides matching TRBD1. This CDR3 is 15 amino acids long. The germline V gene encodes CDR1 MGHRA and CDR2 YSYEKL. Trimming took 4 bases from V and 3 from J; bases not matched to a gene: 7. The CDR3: CASSRLGQGNYEQYF. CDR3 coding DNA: TGCGCCAGCAGCCGTCTAGGACAGGGGAACTACGAGCAGTACTTC.

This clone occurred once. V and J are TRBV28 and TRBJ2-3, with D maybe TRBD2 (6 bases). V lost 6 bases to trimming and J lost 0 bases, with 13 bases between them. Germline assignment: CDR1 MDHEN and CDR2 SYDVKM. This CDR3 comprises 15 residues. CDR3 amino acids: CASSLRETSTDTQYF. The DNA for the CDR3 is TGTGCCAGCAGCCTCCGGGAGACTAGCACAGATACGCAGTATTTT.

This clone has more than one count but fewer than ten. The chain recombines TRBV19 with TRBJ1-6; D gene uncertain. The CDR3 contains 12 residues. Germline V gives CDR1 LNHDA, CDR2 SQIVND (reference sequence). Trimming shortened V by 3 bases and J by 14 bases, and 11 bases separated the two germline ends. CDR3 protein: CASSIGFGSLHF. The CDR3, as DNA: TGTGCCAGTAGTATTGGGTTTGGGTCCCTCCACTTT.

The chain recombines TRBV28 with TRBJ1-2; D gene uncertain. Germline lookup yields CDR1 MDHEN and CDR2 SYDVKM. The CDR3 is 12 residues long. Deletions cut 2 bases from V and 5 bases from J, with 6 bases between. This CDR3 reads CASSLGPYGYTF. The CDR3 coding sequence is TGTGCCAGCAGTTTAGGGCCTTATGGCTACACCTTC.